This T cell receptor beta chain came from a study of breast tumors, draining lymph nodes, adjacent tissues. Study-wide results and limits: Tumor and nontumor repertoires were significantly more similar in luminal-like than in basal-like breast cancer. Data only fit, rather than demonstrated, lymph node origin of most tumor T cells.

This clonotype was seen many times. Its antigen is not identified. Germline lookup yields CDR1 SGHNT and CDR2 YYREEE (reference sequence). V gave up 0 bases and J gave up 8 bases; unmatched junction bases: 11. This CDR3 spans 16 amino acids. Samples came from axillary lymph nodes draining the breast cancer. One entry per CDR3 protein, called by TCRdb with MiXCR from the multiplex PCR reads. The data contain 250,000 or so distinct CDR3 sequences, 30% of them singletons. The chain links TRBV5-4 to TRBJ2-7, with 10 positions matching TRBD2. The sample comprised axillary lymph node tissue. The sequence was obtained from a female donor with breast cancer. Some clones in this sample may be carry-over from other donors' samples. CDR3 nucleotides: TGTGCCAGCAGCTTGGCCTTTGATAGCGGGAGGTCCAAGCAGTACTTC. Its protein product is CASSLAFDSGRSKQYF.